Listed below are T cell receptor beta chains from one sample, sequenced in a study of long-term antiretroviral therapy in people with HIV. The method was immunoSEQ multiplex PCR; TCRdb's version includes in-frame clones alone and lacks a portion of them. The data contain about 28,000 clones, around 83% of them singletons. Sequenced material: unsorted PBMCs, taken 0.4 years after starting antiretroviral therapy. These receptors originate from a man between 18 and 29 years old with HIV. Both conserved end residues are part of each CDR3. Each record gives: clone size, D gene, J gene, CDR3 length, V gene, CDR3 protein, CDR3 DNA. D genes are given only for firm matches. Size values are once, few and many counts, or a class for expanded clones, and some rows have none.

abundance: -
d_gene: TRBD1
j_gene: TRBJ2-1
len: 19
v_gene: TRBV7-2
CDR3aa: CASSLGDRGFYSSYNEQFF
CDR3nt: TGTGCCAGCAGCTTGGGGGACAGGGGGTTCTATAGCTCCTACAATGAGCAGTTCTTC

abundance: -
d_gene: -
j_gene: TRBJ2-3
len: 14
v_gene: TRBV5-4
CDR3aa: CASSLRQSTDTQYF
CDR3nt: TGTGCCAGCAGCTTAAGACAAAGCACAGATACGCAGTATTTT

abundance: -
d_gene: TRBD2
j_gene: TRBJ2-1
len: 17
v_gene: TRBV19
CDR3aa: CASSIRTSGRLDDEQFF
CDR3nt: TGTGCCAGTAGTATTCGGACTAGCGGGAGGCTGGACGATGAGCAGTTCTTC

abundance: -
d_gene: -
j_gene: TRBJ1-3
len: 14
v_gene: TRBV11-2
CDR3aa: CASSLVDYGNTIYF
CDR3nt: TGTGCCAGCAGCTTAGTGGATTATGGAAACACCATATATTTT

abundance: -
d_gene: -
j_gene: TRBJ2-3
len: 15
v_gene: TRBV9
CDR3aa: CASEEGPSSTDTQYF
CDR3nt: TGTGCCAGCGAAGAGGGTCCGTCTAGCACAGATACGCAGTATTTT

abundance: -
d_gene: -
j_gene: TRBJ2-2
len: 16
v_gene: TRBV27
CDR3aa: CASSLRVSGNTGELFF
CDR3nt: TGTGCCAGCAGTTTAAGGGTTTCGGGGAACACCGGGGAGCTGTTTTTT

abundance: medium-sized
d_gene: TRBD1
j_gene: TRBJ1-5
len: 16
v_gene: TRBV6-5
CDR3aa: CASSLSRTGPNQPQHF
CDR3nt: TGTGCCAGCAGTTTATCCAGGACAGGGCCAAATCAGCCCCAGCATTTT

abundance: -
d_gene: -
j_gene: TRBJ2-1
len: 11
v_gene: TRBV5-6
CDR3aa: CASSFSDEQFF
CDR3nt: TGTGCCAGCAGCTTTTCGGACGAGCAGTTCTTC

abundance: once
d_gene: TRBD1
j_gene: TRBJ2-3
len: 15
v_gene: TRBV9
CDR3aa: CASSVEKGGGNTQYF
CDR3nt: TGTGCCAGCAGCGTAGAGAAAGGGGGCGGTAATACGCAGTATTTT

abundance: medium-sized
d_gene: -
j_gene: TRBJ1-1
len: 14
v_gene: TRBV19
CDR3aa: CASSTFPGDTEAFF
CDR3nt: TGTGCCAGTAGTACCTTTCCCGGCGACACTGAAGCTTTCTTT

abundance: -
d_gene: TRBD2
j_gene: TRBJ2-7
len: 15
v_gene: TRBV6-5
CDR3aa: CASSNGLAGYYEQYF
CDR3nt: TGTGCCAGCAGTAACGGACTAGCGGGTTACTACGAGCAGTACTTC

abundance: -
d_gene: -
j_gene: TRBJ1-2
len: 15
v_gene: TRBV5-6
CDR3aa: CASSWGGALNYGYTF
CDR3nt: TGTGCCAGCAGCTGGGGGGGGGCGTTAAACTATGGCTACACCTTC

abundance: -
d_gene: -
j_gene: TRBJ2-1
len: 16
v_gene: TRBV27
CDR3aa: CASSSPGQSSYNEQFF
CDR3nt: TGTGCCAGCAGTTCCCCCGGACAGAGCTCCTACAATGAGCAGTTCTTC

abundance: -
d_gene: TRBD2
j_gene: TRBJ2-3
len: 19
v_gene: TRBV7-9
CDR3aa: CASSLIATGTSGSADTQYF
CDR3nt: TGTGCCAGCAGCTTAATAGCTACCGGGACTAGCGGGAGCGCAGATACGCAGTATTTT

abundance: -
d_gene: -
j_gene: TRBJ2-2
len: 13
v_gene: TRBV7-7
CDR3aa: CASSLGSGGELFF
CDR3nt: TGTGCTAGCAGCTTGGGTAGCGGCGGGGAGCTGTTTTTT

abundance: -
d_gene: -
j_gene: TRBJ2-7
len: 14
v_gene: TRBV6-1
CDR3aa: CASSGRGAVYEQYF
CDR3nt: TGTGCCAGCAGTGGCCGGGGCGCGGTGTACGAGCAGTACTTC

abundance: -
d_gene: -
j_gene: TRBJ1-4
len: 15
v_gene: TRBV9
CDR3aa: CASSTQSGGYEKLFF
CDR3nt: TGTGCCAGCAGCACCCAATCGGGTGGCTATGAAAAACTGTTTTTT

abundance: -
d_gene: -
j_gene: TRBJ2-1
len: 16
v_gene: TRBV27
CDR3aa: CASSLYTPFGPNEQFF
CDR3nt: TGTGCCAGCAGTTTATATACCCCCTTCGGGCCGAATGAGCAGTTCTTC

abundance: -
d_gene: TRBD1
j_gene: TRBJ1-5
len: 15
v_gene: TRBV7-2
CDR3aa: CASSRDRGGNQPQHF
CDR3nt: TGTGCCAGCAGCAGAGACAGGGGTGGCAATCAGCCCCAGCATTTT

abundance: -
d_gene: -
j_gene: TRBJ2-2
len: 14
v_gene: TRBV10-2
CDR3aa: CASIDRGGVGELFF
CDR3nt: TGCGCCAGCATTGACAGGGGAGGGGTCGGGGAGCTGTTTTTT

abundance: -
d_gene: -
j_gene: TRBJ2-2
len: 16
v_gene: TRBV5-4
CDR3aa: CASSLAKVGGLGELFF
CDR3nt: TGTGCCAGCAGCTTGGCCAAGGTTGGGGGTCTCGGGGAGCTGTTTTTT

abundance: -
d_gene: -
j_gene: TRBJ2-1
len: 12
v_gene: TRBV7-9
CDR3aa: CASSPPVNEQFF
CDR3nt: TGTGCCAGCAGCCCTCCTGTCAATGAGCAGTTCTTC

abundance: -
d_gene: TRBD1
j_gene: TRBJ1-5
len: 16
v_gene: TRBV9
CDR3aa: CASTGQGSISNQPQHF
CDR3nt: TGTGCCAGCACGGGACAGGGTTCGATTAGCAATCAGCCCCAGCATTTT

abundance: -
d_gene: -
j_gene: TRBJ2-7
len: 15
v_gene: TRBV11-2
CDR3aa: CASSPLSGGPYEQYF
CDR3nt: TGTGCCAGCAGCCCTTTAAGTGGGGGTCCCTACGAGCAGTACTTC

abundance: once
d_gene: -
j_gene: TRBJ1-1
len: 14
v_gene: TRBV19
CDR3aa: CASSIEGTFTEAFF
CDR3nt: TGTGCCAGTAGTATAGAAGGGACTTTCACTGAAGCTTTCTTT

abundance: -
d_gene: TRBD1
j_gene: TRBJ2-2
len: 16
v_gene: TRBV18
CDR3aa: CASSYYRQGEAGELFF
CDR3nt: TGTGCCAGCTCATACTACCGACAGGGGGAGGCCGGGGAGCTGTTTTTT

abundance: -
d_gene: -
j_gene: TRBJ2-1
len: 14
v_gene: TRBV7-6
CDR3aa: CASSPTAGPSEQFF
CDR3nt: TGTGCCAGCAGCCCCACGGCAGGTCCGTCTGAGCAGTTCTTC

abundance: -
d_gene: TRBD1
j_gene: TRBJ1-2
len: 15
v_gene: TRBV11-1
CDR3aa: CASSLAGTGFYGYTF
CDR3nt: TGTGCCAGCAGCCTAGCCGGGACAGGATTCTATGGCTACACCTTC

abundance: once
d_gene: TRBD1
j_gene: TRBJ1-2
len: 15
v_gene: TRBV4-1
CDR3aa: CASSLNQAGGLGYTF
CDR3nt: TGCGCCAGCAGCCTTAATCAGGCAGGGGGATTGGGCTACACCTTC

abundance: -
d_gene: -
j_gene: TRBJ1-5
len: 18
v_gene: TRBV5-1
CDR3aa: CASSWGPYRNYSNQPQHF
CDR3nt: TGCGCCAGCAGCTGGGGCCCCTACAGGAATTATAGCAATCAGCCCCAGCATTTT

abundance: -
d_gene: -
j_gene: TRBJ2-7
len: 13
v_gene: TRBV7-9
CDR3aa: CASRGGDSYEQYF
CDR3nt: TGTGCCAGCCGAGGGGGGGACTCCTACGAGCAGTACTTC

abundance: -
d_gene: TRBD1
j_gene: TRBJ1-1
len: 14
v_gene: TRBV16
CDR3aa: CASSQSTGGTEAFF
CDR3nt: TGTGCCAGCAGCCAATCGACAGGGGGGACTGAAGCTTTCTTT

abundance: -
d_gene: TRBD1
j_gene: TRBJ2-2
len: 18
v_gene: TRBV11-3
CDR3aa: CASSAHGTGVSSSGELFF
CDR3nt: TGTGCCAGCAGCGCTCACGGGACAGGGGTTTCTTCTAGCGGGGAGCTGTTTTTT

abundance: -
d_gene: TRBD2
j_gene: TRBJ2-4
len: 15
v_gene: TRBV5-6
CDR3aa: CASSQLAGAKNIQYF
CDR3nt: TGTGCCAGCAGCCAACTAGCGGGAGCCAAAAACATTCAGTACTTC

abundance: -
d_gene: TRBD1
j_gene: TRBJ1-2
len: 15
v_gene: TRBV10-1
CDR3aa: CASSESRTGNYGYTF
CDR3nt: TGCGCCAGCAGTGAGTCCCGGACAGGGAACTATGGCTACACCTTC

abundance: -
d_gene: -
j_gene: TRBJ2-1
len: 13
v_gene: TRBV12-5
CDR3aa: CASGLGGYNEQFF
CDR3nt: TGTGCTAGTGGTTTGGGAGGGTACAATGAGCAGTTCTTC

abundance: -
d_gene: TRBD1
j_gene: TRBJ1-1
len: 13
v_gene: TRBV19
CDR3aa: CASSMAGGTEAFF
CDR3nt: TGTGCCAGTAGTATGGCAGGGGGCACTGAAGCTTTCTTT

abundance: -
d_gene: -
j_gene: TRBJ1-1
len: 14
v_gene: TRBV9
CDR3aa: CASSTRTDGTEAFF
CDR3nt: TGTGCCAGCAGCACTCGGACAGACGGCACTGAAGCTTTCTTT

abundance: -
d_gene: -
j_gene: TRBJ2-3
len: 11
v_gene: TRBV11-3
CDR3aa: CASSFDDTQYF
CDR3nt: TGTGCCAGCAGCTTCGACGATACGCAGTATTTT

abundance: -
d_gene: -
j_gene: TRBJ1-1
len: 15
v_gene: TRBV5-1
CDR3aa: CASSLDIGRNTEAFF
CDR3nt: TGCGCCAGCAGCTTGGATATAGGGAGGAACACTGAAGCTTTCTTT

abundance: -
d_gene: -
j_gene: TRBJ1-5
len: 14
v_gene: TRBV9
CDR3aa: CASSPGGSNQPQHF
CDR3nt: TGTGCCAGCAGCCCGGGGGGGAGCAATCAGCCCCAGCATTTT

abundance: few
d_gene: -
j_gene: TRBJ2-7
len: 14
v_gene: TRBV28
CDR3aa: CASQGLGDYYEQYF
CDR3nt: TGTGCCAGCCAGGGATTGGGAGATTACTACGAGCAGTACTTC

abundance: -
d_gene: TRBD1
j_gene: TRBJ1-2
len: 15
v_gene: TRBV4-3
CDR3aa: CASSQDHRGDYGYTF
CDR3nt: TGCGCCAGCAGCCAAGATCACAGGGGGGACTATGGCTACACCTTC

abundance: -
d_gene: -
j_gene: TRBJ1-3
len: 17
v_gene: TRBV28
CDR3aa: CASSSTLGRVLGNTIYF
CDR3nt: TGTGCCAGCAGTTCCACTCTAGGCCGAGTGTTGGGAAACACCATATATTTT

abundance: once
d_gene: TRBD1
j_gene: TRBJ2-7
len: 15
v_gene: TRBV13
CDR3aa: CASSAPQGASFEQYF
CDR3nt: TGTGCCAGCAGCGCGCCCCAGGGGGCCTCTTTTGAGCAGTACTTC

abundance: -
d_gene: -
j_gene: TRBJ2-5
len: 15
v_gene: TRBV9
CDR3aa: CASSVYEGRRETQYF
CDR3nt: TGTGCCAGCAGCGTATATGAGGGTAGGAGGGAGACCCAGTACTTC

abundance: -
d_gene: TRBD1
j_gene: TRBJ2-1
len: 17
v_gene: TRBV11-2
CDR3aa: CASSLSMPGQGYNEQFF
CDR3nt: TGTGCCAGCAGCTTATCTATGCCGGGACAGGGATACAATGAGCAGTTCTTC

abundance: once
d_gene: -
j_gene: TRBJ2-3
len: 15
v_gene: TRBV15
CDR3aa: CATSRDGTSTDTQYF
CDR3nt: TGTGCCACCAGCAGAGATGGGACTAGCACAGATACGCAGTATTTT

abundance: -
d_gene: TRBD1
j_gene: TRBJ2-1
len: 17
v_gene: TRBV5-1
CDR3aa: CASSLGFGTGEWNEQFF
CDR3nt: TGCGCCAGCAGCTTGGGTTTCGGGACAGGGGAGTGGAATGAGCAGTTCTTC

abundance: -
d_gene: TRBD1
j_gene: TRBJ1-4
len: 15
v_gene: TRBV6-5
CDR3aa: CASSETGTGDEKLFF
CDR3nt: TGTGCCAGCAGCGAAACCGGGACAGGGGACGAAAAACTGTTTTTT

abundance: -
d_gene: -
j_gene: TRBJ1-1
len: 12
v_gene: TRBV5-3
CDR3aa: CARSLRQPEAFF
CDR3nt: TGTGCCAGAAGCTTGAGACAGCCTGAAGCTTTCTTT

abundance: once
d_gene: TRBD1
j_gene: TRBJ1-5
len: 14
v_gene: TRBV27
CDR3aa: CASSSGQGNQPQHF
CDR3nt: TGTGCCAGCAGTTCCGGACAGGGCAATCAGCCCCAGCATTTT

abundance: -
d_gene: TRBD1
j_gene: TRBJ2-1
len: 13
v_gene: TRBV6-5
CDR3aa: CATRDRPYNEQFF
CDR3nt: TGTGCCACCAGGGACAGGCCCTACAATGAGCAGTTCTTC

abundance: -
d_gene: TRBD2
j_gene: TRBJ2-7
len: 14
v_gene: TRBV7-3
CDR3aa: CASSPSGSSYEQYF
CDR3nt: TGTGCCAGCAGCCCCAGCGGGAGCTCCTACGAGCAGTACTTC